This TCR beta chain was obtained from a study of T cells after yellow fever vaccination (dated by TCRdb to the late 2010s). Background on the whole study: Libraries from fractions with low cell numbers were prepared with the SMART-Seq v4 Ultra Low Input RNA kit. The cohort comprised two healthy male donors, one aged 18 to 29 and one aged 30 to 40 years. Bulk TCR alpha and beta repertoires were sequenced longitudinally to track T-cell clones before and after primary and booster YFV17D yellow fever vaccination. Blood was drawn at multiple timepoints before and after primary and secondary immunization, with bulk PBMC replicates and cell subsets isolated.

This specimen's treatment or condition label, interpreted: live attenuated yellow fever vaccine strain. At each blood-draw timepoint, two biological replicates of bulk PBMCs were collected. PBMCs were isolated from peripheral blood using a standard Ficoll-Paque protocol. RNA was extracted with TriZol from bulk PBMCs, CD4 and CD8 fractions, and dextramer-positive and dextramer-negative fractions. Study-wide conclusions, independent of this receptor: Only a couple of donors were included in the study, so the extent to which the findings can be generalized is limited. Because abundant contaminating clonotypes from the bulk population could be contained in FACS-sorted repertoires, computational filtering was required. A small share of clonotypes occurred in both CD4 and CD8 compartments, likely arising from convergent recombination. After the booster, most clones that had expanded after primary vaccination were detected again (nearly 97% of CD4 and roughly nine tenths of CD8), suggesting broad maintenance of memory. Compared with the primary T-cell response, the secondary T-cell response was faster but weaker, reaching its peak on day 5 rather than on day 15.

Measured from the cysteine to the phenylalanine, the CDR3 is 14 residues long. Solely the CDR3 DNA is kept, with 42 bases framed from the first base. Looking up the germline V gene yields CDR1 SGHTA and CDR2 FQGNSA. V loses 4 bases, J loses 8 bases, and the germline ends lie 16 bases apart. TCR cDNA was made using 5'RACE template switching, a step that added a universal primer site and unique molecular identifiers. Priming for cDNA synthesis came from both the TCR alpha and TCR beta constant segments. Library amplification involved two PCR steps, and the second step added sample barcodes and sequencing adapters. Sequencing of the libraries was done on either Illumina HiSeq 2500 (2x100 bp) or NovaSeq (2x150 bp). The source study handled its data this way. MIGEC was used to demultiplex reads and collapse the reads into UMI consensus sequences, and MiXCR was used for V(D)J alignment. Using edgeR on replicate PBMC samples, clonotypes were called vaccine-responding if FDR was below 0.01 and the log2 fold change was above 5 up to day 15. Each bulk clonotype received a CD4 or CD8 identity based on whether the sequenced CD4 or CD8 repertoire contained that clonotype at higher abundance. Using fastp at Q25 and MiXCR, TCRdb reprocessed the public reads and kept productive beta chains. Records with the same CDR3 protein are collapsed into one entry carrying the most frequent genes and DNA. These V and J calls are TCRdb output, not the study's own analysis. The sample data list 320,000 or so distinct CDR3 sequences, and roughly 8.3% of these were observed just once. 17% of the sample belongs to the ten largest clones.

There are many counts of this clonotype. The antigen this receptor binds is unknown. Base qualities are not at hand, and no much larger clone is one base apart. This clonotype was obtained from a man between 18 and 29 years old who received the YFV17D yellow fever vaccine. Material: PBMCs, obtained roughly 46 days after the first yellow fever vaccination. The rearranged chain carries TRBV7-2 and TRBJ2-3, and TRBD2 may be the D gene, going by 7 matching bases. The sequenced DNA: TGTGCCAGCAGCTCCGCCGGGGGGCTTGCTACGCAGTATTTT. This sequence encodes CASSSAGGLATQYF.